These 17 T cell receptor beta chains share one sample of origin, sequenced in a study of blood T cell repertoires in COVID-19 (dated by TCRdb to about 2020). Libraries were constructed by the immunoSEQ multiplex PCR assay. This is the immuneACCESS table as TCRdb keeps it, with only in-frame sequences that have V and J called. A part of the clones is gone; compared with another copy, unresolved V genes explain less than half, and the rest is unexplained. The sample records 200,000 to 250,000 clones, roughly nine tenths of which are singletons. The ten largest clonotypes hold roughly a tenth of the sample. The sample consisted of peripheral blood. These TCRs come from a woman between 45 and 65 years old with COVID-19, enrolled during active disease.

The J gene is TRBJ2-1, the V gene TRBV29-1; a possible D gene is TRBD1 (6 bases). Germline V gene sequence: CDR1 SQVTM, CDR2 ANQGSEA. V lost 4 bases and J 0 bases, leaving 13 bases between the germline ends. This CDR3 is 15 amino acids long. In DNA, the CDR3 is TGCAGCGTTGTACAGGGTTTCAGCTCCTACAATGAGCAGTTCTTC. This encodes CSVVQGFSSYNEQFF.

The chain is built from TRBV11-3 and TRBJ1-5, with no clear D. Trimming shortened V by 3 bases and J by 0 bases, and 9 bases separated the two germline ends. Germline values: CDR1 SGHNT, CDR2 YENEEA. The CDR3 is made up of 15 amino acids. In DNA, the CDR3 is TGTGCCAGCAGCTTTGAGGTGGGTAGCAATCAGCCCCAGCATTTT. Protein product: CASSFEVGSNQPQHF.

This clone came up once. The rearrangement links TRBV21-1 to TRBJ1-2; the tabulated D call, TRBD1, remains unverified against the DNA. TRBV21-1 is tagged as a pseudogene. The CDR3 extends over 17 amino acids. CDR3 bases: TGTGCCAGCAGCGCTCAAGGGAAGGGGTGGGTCAACTATGGCTACACCTTC. It codes for CASSAQGKGWVNYGYTF.

The chain has TRBV6-5 and TRBJ2-1, with D tentatively TRBD2 (5 bases). V lost 5 bases to trimming and J lost 4 bases, with 9 bases between them. The V gene's germline CDR1 is MNHEY and CDR2 SVGAGI. This CDR3 is built from 13 residues. CDR3 coding DNA: TGTGCCAGCAGTCCCCCGGGGTACAATGAGCAGTTCTTC. Residues: CASSPPGYNEQFF.

Details on this clone: This may be a read error: a much more frequent sequence differs by one nucleotide. This sequence joins TRBV13 and TRBJ2-3, with 8 bases identical to TRBD2. Germline V lookup: CDR1 PRHDT, CDR2 FYEKMQ (reference sequence). The CDR3 length is 15 residues. V was pared by 0 bases and J by 1 base, with 0 bases of the junction left unmatched. The CDR3 reads CASSLGRGGTDTQYF. CDR3 nucleotide sequence: TGTGCCAGCAGCTTAGGGCGGGGGGGCACAGATACGCAGTATTTT.

The J gene is TRBJ1-2, the V gene TRBV6-5, with TRBD1 matching over 9 bases. The germline V gene has CDR1 MNHEY and CDR2 SVGAGI. J lost 1 base, V lost 2 bases, and 5 bases had no gene match. The CDR3 length is 16 residues. CDR3 nucleotides: TGTGCCAGCAGTTACGGGACAGGGAGGGTTAACTATGGCTACACCTTC. This sequence encodes CASSYGTGRVNYGYTF.

The chain joins TRBV11-2 to TRBJ1-3; D is possibly TRBD1 (5 bases). The CDR3 consists of 15 residues. From germline, CDR1 is SGHAT and CDR2 FQNNGV. V dropped 5 bases and J dropped 4 bases, with 15 bases sitting between them. The CDR3 nucleotides read TGTGCCAGCAGCCAACAGGTTACAGCGGGAAACACCATATATTTT. Amino acids: CASSQQVTAGNTIYF.

The rearrangement links TRBV10-2 to TRBJ2-3, with 13 positions matching TRBD2. Trimming at V came to 4 bases and at J to 3 bases, leaving 1 base not matched to a gene. This CDR3 comprises 15 residues. CDR1 and CDR2 from the germline V gene are WSHSY and SAAADI. CDR3 amino acids: CASSGTSGGTDTQYF. For the CDR3, the DNA is TGCGCCAGCAGTGGGACTAGCGGGGGAACAGATACGCAGTATTTT.

This chain connects TRBV7-3 to TRBJ2-6, with D perhaps TRBD2 (5 bases). CDR1 SGHTA and CDR2 FQGTGA come from the germline V gene. The CDR3 is 15 amino acids. The V end was cut by 1 base, the J end by 2 bases, with 6 bases between. CDR3 nucleotides: TGTGCCAGCAGCTTAAGAGGGCCTGGGGCCAACGTCCTGACTTTC. Its protein product is CASSLRGPGANVLTF.

In this sample, this clone turned up a few times. CDR3 coding DNA: TGTGCCAGCAGTGATAGCCGCACCGGGGAGCTGTTTTTT. Encoded protein: CASSDSRTGELFF. This chain joins TRBV2 and TRBJ2-2; D is undetermined. This CDR3 comprises 13 residues. From germline, CDR1 is SNHLY and CDR2 FYNNEI. Trimming took 3 bases from V and 4 from J, leaving 6 bases between them.

The chain uses TRBV20-1 and TRBJ2-5; D remains unclear. The germline V and J ends were trimmed by 3 bases and 4 bases, with 3 bases remaining between them. CDR3 size: 10 residues. In germline, CDR1 is DFQATT, CDR2 SNEGSKA (reference sequence). DNA for the CDR3: TGCAGTGCTAGCGGAGAGACCCAGTACTTC. Translated: CSASGETQYF.

The chain is built from TRBV7-2 and TRBJ2-3; 12 bases agree with TRBD2. The CDR3 sequence is 16 residues long. V was clipped by 5 bases and J by 1 base; unmatched bases: 4. Germline CDR1 reads SGHTA; CDR2 reads FQGNSA. As DNA, the CDR3 is TGTGCCAGCAGCGCCCGACTAGCGGGGGGCACAGATACGCAGTATTTT. It yields the protein CASSARLAGGTDTQYF.

This clone was recorded a few times. The chain is built from TRBV19 and TRBJ2-2; D is ambiguous. The germline V gene encodes CDR1 LNHDA and CDR2 SQIVND (reference sequence). This CDR3 is built from 13 residues. Trimming pared 6 bases from V and 4 bases from J, leaving 9 bases between. CDR3 protein: CASSQTRTGELFF. Written as DNA, the CDR3 is TGTGCCAGTAGCCAGACACGCACCGGGGAGCTGTTTTTT.

This chain connects TRBV28 to TRBJ1-1; D is uncertain. The CDR3 is 14 amino acids. The germline V and J ends were trimmed by 3 bases and 0 bases, with 8 bases remaining between them. The germline gives CDR1 MDHEN, CDR2 SYDVKM. DNA of the CDR3: TGTGCCAGCAGTTTTACAGATGTGAACACTGAAGCTTTCTTT. Translated: CASSFTDVNTEAFF.

V gene TRBV5-1 combines with J gene TRBJ1-1; maybe TRBD1 (6 bases). The CDR3 sequence is 15 residues long. The V gene's germline CDR1 is SGHRS and CDR2 YFSETQ. V was cut by 0 bases and J by 1 base, with 10 bases left in between. The CDR3 region is CASSLGGLSNTEAFF. CDR3 nucleotide sequence: TGCGCCAGCAGCTTGGGGGGGCTATCGAACACTGAAGCTTTCTTT.

The chain couples TRBV24-1 to TRBJ2-5; TRBD1 aligns across 11 bases. Germline CDR1 KGHDR, CDR2 SFDVKD. The CDR3 spans 17 residues. Trimming at V came to 3 bases and at J to 5 bases, leaving 10 bases not matched to a gene. The CDR3 DNA follows: TGTGCCACCAGTGATGTTTTGGGGACAGGGGGGAGGGAGACCCAGTACTTC. This codes for CATSDVLGTGGRETQYF.

The CDR3 reads CASSLGGLPTDTQYF. CDR3 DNA sequence: TGTGCCAGCAGCTTAGGAGGACTTCCCACAGATACGCAGTATTTT. This chain connects TRBV7-2 to TRBJ2-3, with a weak D call TRBD2 (5 bases). CDR1 is SGHTA and CDR2 is FQGNSA in the germline V gene. The V gene lost 1 base and the J gene lost 2 bases, with 10 bases spanning the gap. The CDR3 loop spans 15 amino acids.